Described below is a single TCR beta chain sequence and its context. The data were taken from a study of blood T cell repertoires in COVID-19. Background on the study: Acute-phase and convalescent COVID-19 samples originated in the United States, Italy and Spain. Nucleic acid was either cDNA or gDNA, and it came from T cells, B-cell-depleted T cells, or PBMCs.

A Seattle source enrolled patients during active infection and followed them longitudinally. The assay was immunoSEQ multiplex PCR, and TCRdb's table has in-frame clones only and misses some. The table includes 450,000 or so clones, about 90% detected once. This TCR was recovered from a man aged 18 to 35 with COVID-19, enrolled during active disease. Sequencing used peripheral blood.

As DNA, the CDR3 is TGTGCCAGCCTCCGGCAGGACACTGAAGCTTTCTTT. Protein: CASLRQDTEAFF. The chain is built from TRBV12-3 or TRBV12-4 and TRBJ1-1; D gene uncertain. Trimming shortened V by 8 bases and J by 3 bases, and 10 bases separated the two germline ends. There are 12 residues in the CDR3.